Listed here are 32 T cell receptor beta chains from one sample, sequenced in a study of neurological immune-mediated disorders. TCRdb re-analysed the 5' RACE reads in MiXCR, keeping a single row per CDR3 protein. The table lists about 50,000 distinct CDR3 sequences, around a tenth of them singletons. Material: PBMCs. These receptors came from a man between 65 and 85 years old with HTLV-1-associated myelopathy (HAM/TSP).

The sample holds many counts of this clonotype. The chain joins TRBV20-1 to TRBJ2-7; 9 nucleotides agree with TRBD1. This CDR3 is 16 amino acids long. Germline assignment: CDR1 DFQATT and CDR2 SNEGSKA (reference sequence). V was clipped by 2 bases and J by 0 bases; unmatched bases: 8. CDR3 nucleotides: TGCAGTGCTAGACCCACCAGACAGGGGGGCTCCTACGAGCAGTACTTC. Translating gives CSARPTRQGGSYEQYF.

This clonotype was counted many times. This chain uses TRBV6-5 with TRBJ2-7; the D is unclear. There are 11 residues in the CDR3. Germline V gives CDR1 MNHEY, CDR2 SVGAGI. V was shortened by 6 bases and J by 7 bases, with 10 bases between the two germline ends. DNA of the CDR3: TGTGCCAGCAGACGGTTTAAGGAGCAGTACTTC. Residues: CASRRFKEQYF.

This clonotype has at least ten counts. The chain has TRBV5-1 and TRBJ2-7; D might be TRBD2 (6 bases). Trimming took off 0 bases at V and 4 bases at J, with 8 bases between the two ends. The CDR3 spans 13 residues. Germline V lookup: CDR1 SGHRS, CDR2 YFSETQ. CDR3 region: CASSLDGTYEQYF. CDR3 nucleotide sequence: TGCGCCAGCAGCTTGGATGGGACTTACGAGCAGTACTTC. Full variable domain (remainder filled in from reference TRBV5-1 and TRBJ2-7): KAGVTQTPRYLIKTRGQQVTLSCSPISGHRSVSWYQQTPGQGLQFLFEYFSETQRNKGNFPGRFSGRQFSNSRSEMNVSTLELGDSALYLCASSLDGTYEQYFGPGTRLTVT.

This clonotype has at least ten counts. The chain employs TRBV29-1 and TRBJ2-5; D is perhaps TRBD1 (5 bases). Per germline, CDR1 SQVTM and CDR2 ANQGSEA. Trimming pared 7 bases from V and 4 bases from J, leaving 16 bases between. CDR3 length: 13 amino acids. The CDR3 is CSGVRGLGETQYF. The DNA of the CDR3 is TGCAGCGGAGTAAGGGGTCTGGGAGAGACCCAGTACTTC.

This clonotype was observed many times. The rearrangement joins TRBV20-1 to TRBJ2-7; TRBD1 matches at 8 bases. The V segment lost 6 bases and the J segment 3 bases; nucleotides outside the gene matches: 7. The CDR3 length is 13 residues. Germline CDR1 DFQATT, CDR2 SNEGSKA (reference sequence). The CDR3 loop is CSAPRTGIYEQYF. The DNA for the CDR3 is TGCAGTGCACCGCGGACAGGGATCTACGAGCAGTACTTC.

This clonotype was counted between two and nine times. The chain recombines TRBV7-9 with TRBJ2-2; unclear D gene. The germline V and J ends were trimmed by 10 bases and 4 bases, with 13 bases remaining between them. Germline values: CDR1 SEHNR, CDR2 FQNEAQ (reference sequence). This CDR3 has 13 residues. CDR3 sequence (DNA): TGTGCCACACAAGCCTTGAGCACCGGGGAGCTGTTTTTT. Amino acids: CATQALSTGELFF.

There are many counts of this clonotype. The chain couples TRBV12-3 or TRBV12-4 to TRBJ1-4; maybe TRBD1 (6 bases). Trimming removed 6 bases at V and 8 bases at J, with 10 bases between. The CDR3 runs 12 residues. The CDR3 sequence: CASRDRGEKLFF. The CDR3 region has the DNA TGTGCCAGCAGGGACAGAGGAGAAAAACTGTTTTTT.

Ten or more counts support this clonotype. This rearrangement joins TRBV9 to TRBJ2-2, with D perhaps assigned TRBD1 or TRBD2 (5 bases each). Germline-derived CDR1 and CDR2 are SGDLS and YYNGEE. The CDR3 length is 16 residues. With 0 bases removed from V and 2 bases from J, the gap between germline ends came to 11 bases. DNA of the CDR3: TGTGCCAGCAGCGTAGAGGGGAGCGACAACACCGGGGAGCTGTTTTTT. This translates into CASSVEGSDNTGELFF.

The table lists this clonotype with many counts. The rearrangement links TRBV9 to TRBJ2-3; weak D call: TRBD2 (6 bases). Per germline, CDR1 SGDLS and CDR2 YYNGEE. This CDR3 is 18 amino acids long. Between the trimmed V and J ends, which lost 3 bases and 6 bases, there was a span of 26 bases. The CDR3 sequence: CASSAPFGSGKRWDTQYF. The CDR3 region has the DNA TGTGCCAGCAGCGCACCCTTCGGTAGCGGAAAAAGGTGGGATACGCAGTATTTT. Full variable domain (remainder filled in from reference TRBV9 and TRBJ2-3): DSGVTQTPKHLITATGQRVTLRCSPRSGDLSVYWYQQSLDQGLQFLIQYYNGEERAKGNILERFSAQQFPDLHSELNLSSLELGDSALYFCASSAPFGSGKRWDTQYFGPGTRLTVL.

This clonotype was recorded many times. V and J are TRBV7-2 and TRBJ2-1; weak D call: TRBD1 (5 bases). Looked up from germline, CDR1 is SGHTA and CDR2 is FQGNSA. The CDR3 extends over 15 amino acids. The V end lost 6 bases, the J end lost 6 bases, and 18 bases lay between the germline ends. CDR3 amino acids: CASSLTGNSFNEQFF. CDR3 nucleotide sequence: TGTGCCAGCAGTCTAACAGGTAATAGTTTCAATGAGCAGTTCTTC. The whole variable domain, filled in from reference TRBV7-2 and TRBJ2-1, reads GAGVSQSPSNKVTEKGKDVELRCDPISGHTALYWYRQSLGQGLEFLIYFQGNSAPDKSGLPSDRFSAERTGGSVSTLTIQRTQQEDSAVYLCASSLTGNSFNEQFFGPGTRLTVL.

This clonotype was observed a handful of times. This sequence joins TRBV28 and TRBJ2-1; D is unresolved. The CDR3 has 12 residues. Trimming took 3 bases from V and 12 from J, leaving 12 bases between them. Germline V CDR1 and CDR2: MDHEN, SYDVKM. The CDR3 nucleotides read TGTGCCAGCAGTTTCCCCTCCCAAGGGCAGTTCTTC. This sequence encodes CASSFPSQGQFF.

This clonotype was recorded many times. The chain recombines TRBV1 with TRBJ2-3. TRBV1 is described as a pseudogene. This CDR3 is 16 amino acids long. The CDR3 spells CTSSQESGSWTDTQYF. The CDR3, as DNA: TGCACCAGCAGCCAAGAATCGGGCAGTTGGACAGATACGCAGTATTTT.

In the case of this clonotype: This may arise from a read error, as a much more abundant clone is one base away. V and J are TRBV10-3 and TRBJ2-2; D perhaps matches TRBD2 (6 bases). The V end was cut by 8 bases, the J end by 7 bases, with 20 bases between. Germline V gene lookup returns CDR1 ENHRY and CDR2 SYGVKD. This CDR3 contains 15 residues. The DNA of the CDR3 is TGTGCCATCGGGGGGACTGGGATAGGTAGCGGGGAGCTGTTTTTT. It is translated as CAIGGTGIGSGELFF.

Of note for this clonotype: Possible read error: a much larger clone is one base away. The rearrangement uses TRBV12-3 or TRBV12-4 and TRBJ2-3; perhaps TRBD1 as D (5 bases). This CDR3 is 15 amino acids long. The DNA of the CDR3 is TGTACCAGCAGTTCTCAGGGTTCGGGCACAGATACGCAGTATTTT. This encodes CTSSSQGSGTDTQYF.

This clonotype was observed many times. This chain links TRBV6-1 with TRBJ2-5; TRBD1 agrees at 12 bases. This CDR3 has 14 residues. The V gene's germline CDR1 is MNHNS and CDR2 SASEGT. Trimming removed 4 bases from V and 6 bases from J; junction bases left unmatched: 3. CDR3 residues: CASSGGQGAKTQYF. As DNA, the CDR3 is TGTGCCAGCAGTGGGGGACAGGGGGCAAAGACCCAGTACTTC.

This clonotype was seen repeatedly, ten times or more. This rearrangement joins TRBV20-1 to TRBJ1-4, with TRBD1 matching 7 bases. V trimming: 6 bases; J trimming: 5 bases; junction bases outside the gene matches: 9. This CDR3 region has 14 residues. The germline V gene encodes CDR1 DFQATT and CDR2 SNEGSKA (reference sequence). CDR3 region: CSALQTGSNEKLFF. The CDR3, as DNA: TGCAGTGCCCTTCAGACAGGGTCCAATGAAAAACTGTTTTTT.

Details on this clonotype: Likely a read error: the CDR3 ends without its conserved phenylalanine or tryptophan. The DNA is omitted, as the CDR3 cannot be located on it reliably, and the CDR3 follows TCRdb's listing. CDR3 region: CASSKQGAAIL. J is TRBJ1-1 and V is TRBV3-1; TRBD1 was called by the table and not checked on the DNA. The CDR3 is 11 amino acids long, termini counted. Germline V gene lookup returns CDR1 LGHDT and CDR2 YNNKEL (reference sequence).

This clonotype was observed many times. The chain is built from TRBV28 and TRBJ2-5; D might be TRBD1 (6 bases). This CDR3 region has 14 residues. V was pared by 2 bases and J by 5 bases, with 12 bases between. Per germline, CDR1 MDHEN and CDR2 SYDVKM. The CDR3 DNA reads TGTGCCAGCAGTTTAGGTTCAGGGGTGGAGACCCAGTACTTC. Its protein product is CASSLGSGVETQYF.

The table lists this clonotype with many counts. The J gene is TRBJ2-3, the V gene TRBV14; D gene ambiguous. V gave up 0 bases and J gave up 0 bases, with 13 bases separating them. The CDR3 runs to 17 residues. Germline V gene lookup returns CDR1 SGHDN and CDR2 FVKESK. The CDR3 DNA is TGTGCCAGCAGCCAAGATCAAAGGTACCTAAGCACAGATACGCAGTATTTT. This translates into CASSQDQRYLSTDTQYF.

This clonotype has a count of ten or more. The chain recombines TRBV27 with TRBJ2-5; maybe TRBD2 (6 bases). Trimming pared 6 bases from V and 1 base from J, leaving 18 bases between. The CDR3 extends over 16 amino acids. Germline CDR1 is MNHEY and CDR2 is SMNVEV (reference sequence). CDR3 amino acids: CASSITFIGSQETQYF. For the CDR3, the DNA is TGTGCCAGCAGCATAACCTTTATCGGGAGCCAAGAGACCCAGTACTTC.

This clonotype was counted many times. The V gene is TRBV7-2, the J gene TRBJ2-3; a possible D gene is TRBD2 (6 bases). CDR1 is SGHTA, CDR2 FQGNSA, per germline. Trimming removed 5 bases at V and 3 bases at J, with 15 bases between. The CDR3 extends over 15 amino acids. In nucleotides, the CDR3 is TGTGCCAGCAGCCCTAGAGGTAGCGGTACAGATACGCAGTATTTT. Encoded protein: CASSPRGSGTDTQYF.

This clonotype has ten or more counts. The gene calls are TRBV10-3 and TRBJ2-1; 9 nucleotides line up with TRBD1. The V segment lost 0 bases and the J segment 7 bases; nucleotides outside the gene matches: 13. The CDR3 sequence is 18 residues long. Germline V gene lookup returns CDR1 ENHRY and CDR2 SYGVKD. The CDR3 is CAISESTPGTGSRNEQFF. Written as DNA, the CDR3 is TGTGCCATCAGTGAGTCCACGCCCGGGACAGGGTCTAGGAATGAGCAGTTCTTC.

This clonotype was seen at least ten times. This chain connects TRBV10-3 to TRBJ2-5, with 7 bases aligning to TRBD1. The ends lost 4 bases at V and 4 bases at J; junction bases unmatched: 6. Germline V gene lookup returns CDR1 ENHRY and CDR2 SYGVKD. The CDR3 runs to 14 residues. CDR3 loop: CAISGGDSRETQYF. The CDR3 DNA reads as TGTGCCATCAGTGGAGGGGACAGTCGAGAGACCCAGTACTTC.

There are many counts of this clonotype. The chain links TRBV20-1 to TRBJ1-1; the match to TRBD1 covers 7 bases. The CDR3 contains 13 residues. V was clipped by 3 bases and J by 1 base; unmatched bases: 2. Germline CDR1 DFQATT, CDR2 SNEGSKA (reference sequence). CDR3 in amino acids: CSASGDRNTEAFF. Here the CDR3 DNA reads TGCAGTGCTAGTGGGGACAGGAACACTGAAGCTTTCTTT.

This clonotype has ten or more counts. The gene calls are TRBV20-1 and TRBJ2-7; TRBD2 might be the D (6 bases). Per the germline V gene, CDR1 is DFQATT and CDR2 is SNEGSKA (reference sequence). This CDR3 has 14 amino acids. Trimming stripped 1 base from V and 5 bases from J, with 15 bases between. CDR3: CSARVGRDGHEQYF. CDR3 DNA sequence: TGCAGTGCTAGAGTGGGGCGGGATGGTCACGAGCAGTACTTC.

The table lists this clonotype with many counts. The chain joins TRBV6-2 or TRBV6-3 to TRBJ1-1; D not resolved. V lost 3 bases and J lost 3, with 14 bases in between. Germline lookup yields CDR1 MNHEY and CDR2 SVGEGT. This CDR3 has 15 amino acids. The CDR3 reads CASSYFPDGDTEAFF. The CDR3 nucleotides read TGTGCCAGCAGTTATTTCCCGGATGGGGACACTGAAGCTTTCTTT.

Relative to its sample, this clonotype is medium-sized. The chain employs TRBV7-2 and TRBJ2-7; D is ambiguous. Germline CDR1 SGHTA, CDR2 FQGNSA. This CDR3 is 11 amino acids long. V was clipped by 3 bases and J by 5 bases, with 5 bases between them. CDR3 nucleotides: TGTGCCAGCAGCTTGGTCGACGAGCAGTACTTC. Protein: CASSLVDEQYF.

In its sample, this clonotype was seen many times. In nucleotides, the CDR3 is TGCGCCAGCAGCTTGGTAGCGGGTAGAAACTACGAGCAGTACTTC. This encodes CASSLVAGRNYEQYF. J is TRBJ2-7 and V is TRBV5-1; 7 bases fit TRBD2. This CDR3 region has 15 residues. The V segment lost 0 bases and the J segment 3 bases; nucleotides outside the gene matches: 6. Germline V gives CDR1 SGHRS, CDR2 YFSETQ.

Many counts were recorded for this clonotype. This chain uses TRBV5-1 with TRBJ2-7; maybe TRBD1 (6 bases). Trimming pared 0 bases from V and 3 bases from J, leaving 7 bases between. There are 13 residues in the CDR3. Germline-derived CDR1 and CDR2 are SGHRS and YFSETQ. The CDR3 sequence is CASSLEGHYEQYF. CDR3 DNA: TGCGCCAGCAGCTTGGAGGGACACTACGAGCAGTACTTC. The whole variable domain, filled in from reference TRBV5-1 and TRBJ2-7, reads KAGVTQTPRYLIKTRGQQVTLSCSPISGHRSVSWYQQTPGQGLQFLFEYFSETQRNKGNFPGRFSGRQFSNSRSEMNVSTLELGDSALYLCASSLEGHYEQYFGPGTRLTVT.

This clonotype was found many times. The V call is TRBV28, the J call TRBJ1-2; D unclear. CDR3 length equals 13 residues. Per germline, CDR1 MDHEN and CDR2 SYDVKM. Trimming took 5 bases from V and 5 from J, leaving 12 bases between them. The CDR3 DNA sequence: TGTGCCAGCAGTGGCGGCAATCGATATGGCTACACCTTC. This encodes CASSGGNRYGYTF.

This clonotype was seen at least ten times. The rearrangement links TRBV5-1 to TRBJ2-7; TRBD1 matches at 9 bases. Germline CDR1 reads SGHRS; CDR2 reads YFSETQ. After removal of 0 bases from V and 1 base from J, the junction contained 2 bases not matched to a gene. This CDR3 is built from 15 residues. The CDR3 sequence: CASSLDGTGSYEQYF. In nucleotides, the CDR3 is TGCGCCAGCAGCTTGGACGGGACAGGGTCCTACGAGCAGTACTTC.

This clonotype was found many times. The V call is TRBV12-3 or TRBV12-4, the J call TRBJ1-5; D may be TRBD1 (6 bases). V lost 6 bases to trimming and J lost 2 bases, with 17 bases between them. CDR3 length equals 16 residues. Here the CDR3 reads CASRGYYRAGNQPQHF. The CDR3 coding sequence is TGTGCCAGCAGAGGATACTACAGGGCTGGCAATCAGCCCCAGCATTTT.